This T cell receptor (beta chain) derives from a study of blood T cell repertoires in COVID-19. Study-wide context: Sources were T cells, B-cell-depleted T cells, or PBMCs; the material itself was cDNA or gDNA.

Sequencing used immunoSEQ multiplex PCR; TCRdb keeps in-frame clones, though not all of them. This sample yields around 170,000 clones, of which about 90% are seen a single time; about 7% belongs to the top ten. Clinical history as reported by participants underpinned cohort assignment. Cohort 3 recovered donors had two negative PCRs, clearance, or symptom resolution. Germline V CDR1 and CDR2: LNHDA, SQIVND (reference sequence). The length of the CDR3 is 14 residues. Trimming pared 2 bases from V and 7 bases from J, leaving 14 bases between. The TCR was taken from a woman aged 50 to 60 who had recovered from COVID-19. The V and J genes are TRBV19 and TRBJ2-5; D gene unclear. The sample comprised PBMCs or T cells enriched from blood (not recorded which). DNA for the CDR3: TGTGCCAGTAGTATAAGCGACCGCGGCGCGACCCAGTACTTC. As protein: CASSISDRGATQYF.